The rows below give T cell receptor beta chains drawn from one sample of a study of T cells after yellow fever vaccination. Using its own MiXCR run on the 5' RACE reads, TCRdb lists one record per CDR3 protein. The sample consists of roughly 160,000 distinct CDR3 sequences, roughly 8.8% of them appearing once. This material consisted of CD8+ T cells sorted from PBMCs, taken 45 days after the yellow fever booster vaccination. All receptors come from a young man who received the YFV17D yellow fever vaccine. Both conserved end residues are part of each CDR3. D genes are given only for firm matches. Rows give clone size only sometimes, using once, few, many, or a class for an expanded clone.

-,15,TRBJ1-2,TRBV7-9,few,CASSLGERSNYGYTF,TGTGCCAGCAGCTTAGGGGAGAGATCTAACTATGGCTACACCTTC
-,15,TRBJ1-1,TRBV11-2,-,CASSPHPGAGTEAFF,TGTGCCAGCAGCCCCCACCCAGGGGCTGGCACTGAAGCTTTCTTT
-,15,TRBJ1-5,TRBV19,few,CATRVGVLSNQPQHF,TGTGCCACCAGGGTAGGGGTACTTAGCAATCAGCCCCAGCATTTT
-,14,TRBJ2-3,TRBV24-1,few,CATSELSETDTQYF,TGTGCCACCAGTGAGCTAAGTGAGACAGATACGCAGTATTTT
-,13,TRBJ2-7,TRBV5-5,many,CASSLSGIGEQYF,TGTGCCAGCAGCTTGTCTGGGATAGGTGAGCAGTACTTC
-,19,TRBJ1-6,TRBV4-3,many,CASSQDDGGTGHVNSPLHF,TGCGCCAGCAGCCAAGATGATGGTGGGACCGGCCACGTTAATTCACCCCTCCACTTT
-,14,TRBJ1-1,TRBV4-1,few,CASSPRTGDTEAFF,TGCGCCAGCAGCCCCCGGACGGGAGACACTGAAGCTTTCTTT
-,16,TRBJ2-5,TRBV13,-,CASSLWETTTGETQYF,TGTGCCAGCAGCTTATGGGAGACCACCACCGGGGAGACCCAGTACTTC
TRBD1,14,TRBJ2-2,TRBV20-1,few,CSAGQGPNTGELFF,TGCAGTGCTGGACAGGGCCCGAACACCGGGGAGCTGTTTTTT
-,14,TRBJ2-2,TRBV5-1,few,CASSLIRNTGELFF,TGCGCCAGCAGCTTGATACGGAACACCGGGGAGCTGTTTTTT
-,13,TRBJ1-6,TRBV11-2,few,CASSLLPFPPLHF,TGTGCCAGCAGCTTACTGCCATTTCCACCCCTCCACTTT
-,14,TRBJ2-5,TRBV7-9,few,CASSLGGLGETQYF,TGTGCCAGCAGCTTAGGGGGACTCGGGGAGACCCAGTACTTC